These 32 T cell receptor beta chains originate from one sample sequenced in a study of shared clonotypes between healthy human individuals. The data were produced by immunoSEQ multiplex PCR, yet TCRdb's version contains in-frame clones alone and is incomplete. The sample lists approximately 2,000,000 clones; under 95% were seen once. Sample: naive CD4+ T cells from PBMCs. Subset: CD45RA+ positively selected. These TCRs come from a young man in good health. Some clones in this sample may be carry-over from other donors' samples.

The V gene is TRBV28, the J gene TRBJ2-3; 8 nucleotides match TRBD2. J lost 1 base, V lost 6 bases, and 9 bases had no gene match. CDR1 and CDR2 from the germline V gene are MDHEN and SYDVKM. CDR3 length equals 16 residues. The CDR3 is CASRERLARGTDTQYF. The CDR3 DNA follows: TGTGCCAGCAGGGAACGACTAGCGAGGGGCACAGATACGCAGTATTTT.

The count of this clone is one. The chain links TRBV28 to TRBJ2-1; D unclear. The CDR3 has 17 residues. The V and J ends lost 6 bases and 0 bases respectively, with 18 bases between them. Germline-derived CDR1 and CDR2 are MDHEN and SYDVKM. This chain's CDR3 is CASRLGVGQSSYNEQFF. CDR3 in DNA: TGTGCCAGCAGATTGGGTGTAGGGCAGAGCTCCTACAATGAGCAGTTCTTC.

Note on this clone: Other DNA sequences in this sample translate to the same CDR3. The rearrangement joins TRBV7-3 to TRBJ2-1; the match to TRBD2 covers 10 bases. This CDR3 has 14 amino acids. V dropped 4 bases and J dropped 4; count of bases not matched to a gene: 1. Germline V gene lookup returns CDR1 SGHTA and CDR2 FQGTGA. The chain's CDR3 is CASSSSGSYNEQFF. DNA for the CDR3: TGTGCCAGCAGCTCTAGCGGGAGTTACAATGAGCAGTTCTTC.

The chain uses TRBV7-2 and TRBJ2-5; D call uncertain. CDR3 length equals 13 residues. Between the trimmed V and J ends, which lost 4 bases and 5 bases, there was a span of 11 bases. Germline CDR1 SGHTA, CDR2 FQGNSA. The CDR3 spells CASSSRAWETQYF. In DNA, the CDR3 is TGTGCCAGCAGCTCTCGGGCTTGGGAGACCCAGTACTTC.

CDR3 DNA: TGCGCCAGCAGCCCGACTAGCGGCTCGAACACCGGGGAGCTGTTTTTT. Protein product: CASSPTSGSNTGELFF. The chain combines TRBV5-1 with TRBJ2-2; 9 positions match TRBD2. The CDR3 sequence is 16 residues long. J gave up 0 bases and V 4 bases, and 4 bases lay outside the gene matches. Germline values: CDR1 SGHRS, CDR2 YFSETQ.

This clone was seen once. V and J are TRBV30 and TRBJ2-1; TRBD2 matches at 14 bases. Germline V lookup: CDR1 GTSNPN, CDR2 SVGIG (reference sequence). CDR3 length: 16 amino acids. Trimming took 2 bases from V and 15 from J; bases not matched to a gene: 15. CDR3 loop: CAWSPGWRLAGGPGFF. CDR3 sequence (DNA): TGTGCCTGGAGTCCGGGGTGGCGACTAGCGGGAGGGCCCGGGTTCTTC.

V usage is TRBV7-8 and J usage is TRBJ1-5; a possible D gene is TRBD1 (6 bases). The germline V gene has CDR1 SGHVS and CDR2 FQNEAQ. V was pared by 2 bases and J by 2 bases, with 19 bases between. This CDR3 spans 18 amino acids. The CDR3 loop is CASSLLAYRGGGNQPQHF. The CDR3 coding sequence is TGTGCCAGCAGCTTATTGGCGTATCGAGGGGGTGGCAATCAGCCCCAGCATTTT. The full variable domain, completed using reference TRBV7-8 and TRBJ1-5, is GAGVSQSPRYKVAKRGQDVALRCDPISGHVSLFWYQQALGQGPEFLTYFQNEAQLDKSGLPSDRFFAERPEGSVSTLKIQRTQQEDSAVYLCASSLLAYRGGGNQPQHFGDGTRLSIL.

The chain recombines TRBV12-5 with TRBJ1-2, with D unresolved. This CDR3 has 17 amino acids. Per germline, CDR1 LGHNT and CDR2 FRNRAP. V shed 5 bases and J shed 3 bases, with 22 bases lying between them. CDR3 nucleotide sequence: TGTGCTAGTGGTCTCTCACTCACACCTAACGGGGACTATGGCTACACCTTC. It translates to CASGLSLTPNGDYGYTF.

The CDR3 nucleotides are TGTGCCAGCAGCTGGGGTAGCGGGAGGAGTAACGATGAGCAGTTCTTC. This gives the protein CASSWGSGRSNDEQFF. The rearrangement links TRBV5-6 to TRBJ2-1, with 10 bases aligning to TRBD2. V dropped 3 bases and J dropped 8; count of bases not matched to a gene: 11. Looked up from germline, CDR1 is SGHDT and CDR2 is YYEEEE. This CDR3 is 16 amino acids long.

This clone has just one count. The sample has other DNA sequences that encode this CDR3 too. The chain couples TRBV10-3 to TRBJ1-1; D gene uncertain. The CDR3 is 12 residues long. Germline V gene data show CDR1 as ENHRY and CDR2 as SYGVKD. The V gene lost 2 bases and the J gene lost 1 base, with 2 bases spanning the gap. The CDR3 protein is CAISEGNTEAFF. In DNA, the CDR3 is TGTGCCATCAGTGAGGGGAACACTGAAGCTTTCTTT.

The V and J genes are TRBV28 and TRBJ1-4; D call uncertain. V gave up 3 bases and J gave up 14 bases, with 13 bases separating them. This CDR3 has 12 residues. The germline V gene has CDR1 MDHEN and CDR2 SYDVKM. The CDR3 protein is CASSFSRPALFF. CDR3 bases: TGTGCCAGCAGTTTCAGCAGGCCGGCCCTGTTTTTT. Combining the CDR3 with reference TRBV28 and TRBJ1-4 gives the whole variable domain DVKVTQSSRYLVKRTGEKVFLECVQDMDHENMFWYRQDPGLGLRLIYFSYDVKMKEKGDIPEGYSVSREKKERFSLILESASTNQTSMYLCASSFSRPALFFGSGTQLSVL.

V and J are TRBV14 and TRBJ2-6, with a possible D match to TRBD1 (5 bases). This CDR3 region has 13 residues. Germline loops: CDR1 SGHDN, CDR2 FVKESK. V was cut by 6 bases and J by 6 bases, with 9 bases left in between. The CDR3 DNA reads TGTGCCAGCAGAATCGGACAGGCCAACGTCCTGACTTTC. Amino acids: CASRIGQANVLTF.

The genes are TRBV5-1 and TRBJ2-5, with D possibly matching TRBD1 (5 bases). The CDR3 totals 14 residues. The germline CDR1 and CDR2 sequences are SGHRS and YFSETQ. Deletions cut 4 bases from V and 1 base from J, with 11 bases between. CDR3 amino acids: CASSVAGSQETQYF. Written as DNA, the CDR3 is TGCGCCAGCAGCGTCGCAGGGTCCCAAGAGACCCAGTACTTC.

The genes are TRBV19 and TRBJ1-2; TRBD1 agrees at 8 bases. Germline V gene lookup returns CDR1 LNHDA and CDR2 SQIVND (reference sequence). The length of the CDR3 is 15 residues. With V trimmed by 4 bases and J by 7 bases, 11 bases remained unmatched. CDR3 region: CASSTNPGGGLGYTF. DNA of the CDR3: TGTGCCAGTAGTACCAACCCAGGGGGCGGCCTTGGCTACACCTTC.

The rearrangement links TRBV11-1 to TRBJ2-1, with 11 bases lining up with TRBD1. The CDR3 is 18 residues long. Trimming took 1 base from V and 6 from J; bases not matched to a gene: 11. From germline, CDR1 is SGHAT and CDR2 FQDESV (reference sequence). CDR3 in amino acids: CASSLVPFTGTGGNEQFF. The CDR3 bases are TGTGCCAGCAGCTTAGTCCCCTTTACCGGGACAGGGGGCAATGAGCAGTTCTTC.

The chain couples TRBV10-1 to TRBJ2-2; no firm D call. There are 14 residues in the CDR3. The V gene's germline CDR1 is WNHNN and CDR2 SYGVQD (reference sequence). The V end was cut by 4 bases, the J end by 1 base, with 7 bases between. DNA for the CDR3: TGCGCCAGCAGTGGTAGGAAGAACACCGGGGAGCTGTTTTTT. Translating it yields CASSGRKNTGELFF.

This clone occurred a few times. This chain links TRBV30 with TRBJ1-3; TRBD1 is a possible D gene (6 bases). Germline CDR1 is GTSNPN and CDR2 is SVGIG (reference sequence). The V end was cut by 0 bases, the J end by 0 bases, with 6 bases between. The CDR3 loop spans 14 amino acids. The CDR3 loop reads CAWSVGHSGNTIYF. DNA of the CDR3: TGTGCCTGGAGTGTGGGACACTCTGGAAACACCATATATTTT.

The V gene is TRBV7-9, the J gene TRBJ2-3, with D unresolved. V lost 2 bases and J lost 0, with 9 bases in between. CDR1 and CDR2 from the germline V gene are SEHNR and FQNEAQ (reference sequence). The CDR3 has 15 amino acids. DNA for the CDR3: TGTGCCAGCAGCTTAAGGCAGGCGAGCACAGATACGCAGTATTTT. It yields the protein CASSLRQASTDTQYF. Full variable domain (remainder filled in from reference TRBV7-9 and TRBJ2-3): DTGVSQNPRHKITKRGQNVTFRCDPISEHNRLYWYRQTLGQGPEFLTYFQNEAQLEKSRLLSDRFSAERPKGSFSTLEIQRTEQGDSAMYLCASSLRQASTDTQYFGPGTRLTVL.

This chain links TRBV5-1 with TRBJ2-3, with 11 bases that match TRBD2. Losses at the gene ends were 4 bases for V and 0 bases for J; bases not matched to a gene: 10. Per the germline V gene, CDR1 is SGHRS and CDR2 is YFSETQ. The length of the CDR3 is 18 residues. This CDR3 is CASSPSHLAGGSTDTQYF. The CDR3 DNA follows: TGCGCCAGCAGCCCCTCACACCTAGCGGGAGGAAGCACAGATACGCAGTATTTT.

Concerning this clone: This sample includes further DNA sequences coding for the same CDR3. The chain is built from TRBV7-3 and TRBJ2-1; TRBD2 matches 9 bases. Germline-derived CDR1 and CDR2 are SGHTA and FQGTGA. With V trimmed by 2 bases and J by 5 bases, 4 bases remained unmatched. CDR3 size: 15 residues. CDR3 sequence: CASSLGLARNNEQFF. The CDR3 bases are TGTGCCAGCAGCTTAGGACTAGCGAGGAACAATGAGCAGTTCTTC.

The chain couples TRBV10-1 to TRBJ2-4; 10 nucleotides align to TRBD1. Per the germline V gene, CDR1 is WNHNN and CDR2 is SYGVQD (reference sequence). V lost 3 bases to trimming and J lost 3 bases; unmatched junction nucleotides: 5. The length of the CDR3 is 16 residues. CDR3 loop: CASSDGQGEGKNIQYF. The CDR3 coding sequence is TGCGCCAGCAGTGATGGACAGGGGGAGGGCAAAAACATTCAGTACTTC.

The gene calls are TRBV5-1 and TRBJ2-7; TRBD2 matches 13 bases. Germline CDR1 and CDR2: SGHRS and YFSETQ. CDR3 length equals 16 residues. Losses at the gene ends were 2 bases for V and 4 bases for J; bases not matched to a gene: 6. CDR3 coding DNA: TGCGCCAGCAGCTTCCAACTAGCGGGAGGGCGGTACGAGCAGTACTTC. Translated, it gives CASSFQLAGGRYEQYF.

This chain links TRBV4-1 with TRBJ2-4; 12 nucleotides line up with TRBD2. CDR1 is MGHRA and CDR2 is YSYEKL in the germline V gene. The CDR3 is made up of 17 amino acids. The V and J ends lost 2 bases and 3 bases, in that order; junction bases with no gene match: 5. CDR3 residues: CASSQPTSGSGKNIQYF. Written as DNA, the CDR3 is TGCGCCAGCAGCCAACCGACTAGCGGGAGTGGCAAAAACATTCAGTACTTC.

The rearrangement links TRBV10-1 to TRBJ2-3; D remains ambiguous. Germline V gives CDR1 WNHNN, CDR2 SYGVQD (reference sequence). The V and J ends lost 3 bases and 0 bases respectively, with 7 bases between them. CDR3 length equals 14 residues. The CDR3, as DNA: TGCGCCAGCAGTGATAGGCCAAGCACAGATACGCAGTATTTT. This encodes CASSDRPSTDTQYF.

V and J are TRBV9 and TRBJ1-3; unclear D gene. Germline V gene sequence: CDR1 SGDLS, CDR2 YYNGEE. Trimming took off 0 bases at V and 4 bases at J, with 17 bases between the two ends. The length of the CDR3 is 17 residues. CDR3 sequence (DNA): TGTGCCAGCAGCGTAGCTACGGAGGCGGCAGGCGGAAACACCATATATTTT. Its translation is CASSVATEAAGGNTIYF.

With respect to this clone: Distinct nucleotide sequences in the sample also encode this CDR3. The V call is TRBV7-8, the J call TRBJ1-2; possibly TRBD1 for D (5 bases). Trimming removed 5 bases at V and 4 bases at J, with 11 bases between. CDR1 and CDR2 from the germline V gene are SGHVS and FQNEAQ. There are 13 residues in the CDR3. The chain's CDR3 is CASSPRQFYGYTF. For the CDR3, the DNA is TGTGCCAGCAGCCCCAGACAGTTCTATGGCTACACCTTC.

The chain is built from TRBV15 and TRBJ2-5; no reliable D call. The CDR3 is 16 amino acids. The germline V gene encodes CDR1 LNHNV and CDR2 YYDKDF (reference sequence). V was cut by 0 bases and J by 1 base, with 12 bases left in between. The CDR3 here is CATSRDYKTAQETQYF. CDR3 bases: TGTGCCACCAGCAGAGATTATAAGACGGCCCAAGAGACCCAGTACTTC.

This clone appeared once. The V gene is TRBV6-5, the J gene TRBJ1-4; TRBD1 agrees at 7 bases. CDR1 MNHEY and CDR2 SVGAGI come from the germline V gene. This CDR3 region has 16 residues. With V trimmed by 0 bases and J by 8 bases, 9 bases remained unmatched. CDR3 nucleotides: TGTGCCAGCAGTTACTCCACAGGGGAGGTTAGCGAAAAACTGTTTTTT. Protein product: CASSYSTGEVSEKLFF.

V is TRBV9 and J is TRBJ2-2, with 14 bases matching TRBD2. The V gene's germline CDR1 is SGDLS and CDR2 YYNGEE. The CDR3 length is 17 residues. The trim removed 1 base at V and 3 bases at J, leaving 2 bases unmatched. For the CDR3, the DNA is TGTGCCAGCAGCGTAACGGGACTAGCGGGAGACACCGGGGAGCTGTTTTTT. This translates into CASSVTGLAGDTGELFF.

With respect to this clone: This sample includes further DNA sequences coding for the same CDR3. The rearrangement links TRBV30 to TRBJ1-3, with D unresolved. V was trimmed by 2 bases and J by 0 bases, leaving 8 bases between them. The CDR3 length is 14 residues. Per the germline V gene, CDR1 is GTSNPN and CDR2 is SVGIG (reference sequence). The chain's CDR3 is CAWSTGSSGNTIYF. The CDR3 region has the DNA TGTGCCTGGAGTACGGGGAGCTCTGGAAACACCATATATTTT.

As to this clone: Other DNA sequences from this sample encode an identical CDR3 as well. This sequence joins TRBV5-1 and TRBJ2-6, with unresolved D. Germline V CDR1 and CDR2: SGHRS, YFSETQ. V lost 0 bases and J 0 bases, leaving 4 bases between the germline ends. The CDR3 covers 15 residues. CDR3 sequence reads: CASSLVGSGANVLTF. The DNA of the CDR3 is TGCGCCAGCAGCTTGGTAGGCTCTGGGGCCAACGTCCTGACTTTC. Full variable domain (missing parts from reference TRBV5-1 and TRBJ2-6): KAGVTQTPRYLIKTRGQQVTLSCSPISGHRSVSWYQQTPGQGLQFLFEYFSETQRNKGNFPGRFSGRQFSNSRSEMNVSTLELGDSALYLCASSLVGSGANVLTFGAGSRLTVL.

J is TRBJ1-4 and V is TRBV27; D unresolved. V was cut by 0 bases and J by 0 bases, with 5 bases left in between. This CDR3 spans 15 amino acids. Germline assignment: CDR1 MNHEY and CDR2 SMNVEV (reference sequence). CDR3 sequence (DNA): TGTGCCAGCAGTTTATCGACCACAACTAATGAAAAACTGTTTTTT. It is translated as CASSLSTTTNEKLFF.